This T cell receptor (beta chain) comes out of a study of shared clonotypes between healthy human individuals. Study details: Contributing individuals were a couple of females and a few males aged 18 to 49. Study-wide results and limits: Clonotype sharing levels among donors were expected to vary with sequencing depth.

For this clone: Its matching antigen is unknown.

Germline CDR1 and CDR2: SGHTA and FQGNSA. Unmatched junction bases numbered 2, after V lost 4 bases and J lost 0 bases. The CDR3 spans 14 residues. Assay used: immunoSEQ multiplex PCR; TCRdb lists only in-frame clones, some missing. The sample shows about 680,000 clones, less than 80% of them seen only once. The chain has TRBV7-2 and TRBJ1-2, with 7 bases aligning to TRBD1. Input material: memory CD4+ T cells sorted from blood. Documented subset: CD45RA-negative fraction. This receptor was taken from a woman under 40 in good health. CDR3 protein: CASSYTGANYGYTF. The CDR3 DNA follows: TGTGCCAGCAGCTATACAGGGGCTAACTATGGCTACACCTTC.